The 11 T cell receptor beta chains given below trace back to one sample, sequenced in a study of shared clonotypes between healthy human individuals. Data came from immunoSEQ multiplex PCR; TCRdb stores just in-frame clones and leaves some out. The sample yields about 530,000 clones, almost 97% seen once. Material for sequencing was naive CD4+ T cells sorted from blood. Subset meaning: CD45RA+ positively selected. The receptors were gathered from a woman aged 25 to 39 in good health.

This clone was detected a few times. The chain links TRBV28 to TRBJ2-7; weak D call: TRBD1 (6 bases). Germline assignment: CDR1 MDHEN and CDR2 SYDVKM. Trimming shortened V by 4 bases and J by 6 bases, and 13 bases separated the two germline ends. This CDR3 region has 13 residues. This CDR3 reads CASSSSPGAEQYF. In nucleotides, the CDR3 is TGTGCCAGCAGTTCGAGCCCAGGGGCCGAGCAGTACTTC.

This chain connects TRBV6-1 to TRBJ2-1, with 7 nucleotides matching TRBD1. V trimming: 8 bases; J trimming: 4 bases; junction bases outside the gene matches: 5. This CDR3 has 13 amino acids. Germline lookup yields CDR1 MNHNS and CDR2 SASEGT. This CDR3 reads CASRDRTYNEQFF. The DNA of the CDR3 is TGTGCCAGCCGGGACAGAACTTACAATGAGCAGTTCTTC.

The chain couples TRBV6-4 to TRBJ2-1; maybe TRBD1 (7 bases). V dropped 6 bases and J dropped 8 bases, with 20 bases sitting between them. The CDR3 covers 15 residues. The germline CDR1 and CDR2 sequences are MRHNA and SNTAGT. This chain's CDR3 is CASRRQGGILDEQFF. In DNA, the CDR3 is TGTGCCAGCAGACGACAGGGAGGTATTTTGGATGAGCAGTTCTTC.

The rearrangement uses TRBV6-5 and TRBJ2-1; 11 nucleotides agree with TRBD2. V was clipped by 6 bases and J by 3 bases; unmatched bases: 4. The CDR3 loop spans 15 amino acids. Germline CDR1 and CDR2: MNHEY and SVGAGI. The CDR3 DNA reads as TGTGCCAGCAGCCAGGGACTAGCGGTCTACAATGAGCAGTTCTTC. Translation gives CASSQGLAVYNEQFF.

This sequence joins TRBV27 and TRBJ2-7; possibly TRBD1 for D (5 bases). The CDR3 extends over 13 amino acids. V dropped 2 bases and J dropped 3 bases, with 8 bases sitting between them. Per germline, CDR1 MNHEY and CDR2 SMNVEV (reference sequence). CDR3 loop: CASSLRQYYEQYF. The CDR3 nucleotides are TGTGCCAGCAGTTTAAGACAGTACTACGAGCAGTACTTC.

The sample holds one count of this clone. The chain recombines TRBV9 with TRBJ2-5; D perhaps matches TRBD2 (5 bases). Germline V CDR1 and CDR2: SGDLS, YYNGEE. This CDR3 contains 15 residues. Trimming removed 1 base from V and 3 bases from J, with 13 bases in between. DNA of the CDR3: TGTGCCAGCAGCGTAAGTAGCGTAATCAAAGAGACCCAGTACTTC. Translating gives CASSVSSVIKETQYF.

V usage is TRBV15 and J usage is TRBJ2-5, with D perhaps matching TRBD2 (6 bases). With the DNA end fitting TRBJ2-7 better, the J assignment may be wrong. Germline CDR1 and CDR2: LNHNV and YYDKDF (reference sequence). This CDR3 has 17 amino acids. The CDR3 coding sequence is TGTGCCACCAGCAGAGGGGGAGGACCCCACTCCACCTACGAGCAGTACTTC. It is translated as CATSRGGGPHSTYEQYF.

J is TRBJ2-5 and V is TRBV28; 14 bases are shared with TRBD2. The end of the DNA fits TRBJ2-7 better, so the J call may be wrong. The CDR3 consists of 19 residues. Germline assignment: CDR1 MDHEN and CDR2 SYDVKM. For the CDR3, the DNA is TGTGCCAGCAGTAAAGTCCATGGACTAGCGGGAGGAAGCTCCTACGAGCAGTACTTC. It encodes CASSKVHGLAGGSSYEQYF.

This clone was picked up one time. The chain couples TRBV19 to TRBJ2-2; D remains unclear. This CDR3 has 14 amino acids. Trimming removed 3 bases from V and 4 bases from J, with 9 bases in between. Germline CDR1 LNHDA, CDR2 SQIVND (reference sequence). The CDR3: CASSINRSTGELFF. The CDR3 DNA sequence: TGTGCCAGTAGTATTAACCGGAGCACCGGGGAGCTGTTTTTT.

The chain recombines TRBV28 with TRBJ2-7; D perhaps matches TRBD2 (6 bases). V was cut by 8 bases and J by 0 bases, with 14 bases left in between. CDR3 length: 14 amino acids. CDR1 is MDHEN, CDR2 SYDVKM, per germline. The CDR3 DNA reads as TGTGCCAGCGGACCTGTAGCGGCCTCCTACGAGCAGTACTTC. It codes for CASGPVAASYEQYF.

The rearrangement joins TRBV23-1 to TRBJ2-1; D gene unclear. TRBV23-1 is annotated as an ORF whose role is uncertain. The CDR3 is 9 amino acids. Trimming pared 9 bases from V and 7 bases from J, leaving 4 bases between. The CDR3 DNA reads TGCGCCAGAGGGAATGAGCAGTTCTTC. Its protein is CARGNEQFF.